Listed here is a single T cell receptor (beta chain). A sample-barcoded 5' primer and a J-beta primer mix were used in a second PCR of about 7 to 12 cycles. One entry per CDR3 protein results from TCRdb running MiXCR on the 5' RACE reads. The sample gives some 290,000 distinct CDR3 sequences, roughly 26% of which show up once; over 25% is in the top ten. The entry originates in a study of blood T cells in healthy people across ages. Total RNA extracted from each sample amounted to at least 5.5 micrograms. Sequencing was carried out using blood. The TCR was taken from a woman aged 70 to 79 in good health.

The CDR3 loop is CATSRDRSLTQETQYF. In DNA form, the CDR3 reads TGTGCCACCAGCAGAGATCGTAGTCTAACCCAAGAGACCCAGTACTTC. The V gene is TRBV15, the J gene TRBJ2-5, with D hard to call. The V gene's germline CDR1 is LNHNV and CDR2 YYDKDF (reference sequence). Trimming pared 0 bases from V and 1 base from J, leaving 12 bases between. The CDR3 runs 16 residues.